The entry below describes one T cell receptor beta chain. Germline is not matched at one junction end, which may reflect a read error. Germline CDR1 SSHAT, CDR2 FNYEAQ (reference sequence). The CDR3 consists of 17 residues. The entry originates in a study of blood T cell repertoires in COVID-19. Background on the study: Sample material is recorded as cDNA or gDNA derived from T cells, B-cell-depleted T cells, or PBMCs.

Assay: immunoSEQ multiplex PCR; the TCRdb copy retains only in-frame clones and omits some. The table includes approximately 270,000 clones, roughly 86% detected once. The cohort comprised adults aged about 18 to 100 years residing in approximately 25 US areas. In Cohort 3, a recovered donor had either two negative PCRs, clearance, or symptom resolution. Specimen: PBMCs or T cells enriched from blood (not recorded which). The receptor was derived from a woman aged 60-70 years who had recovered from COVID-19. This sequence joins TRBV7-7 and TRBJ1-5; no reliable D call. The CDR3 bases are TGTGCTAGCAGCCTAAATTTTGTCCCTATGCTTCGCCAGCCCCAGCATTTT. Its protein is CASSLNFVPMLRQPQHF. Together with reference TRBV7-7 and TRBJ1-5, the CDR3 gives the full variable domain: GAGVSQSPRYKVTKRGQDVTLRCDPISSHATLYWYQQALGQGPEFLTYFNYEAQPDKSGLPSDRFSAERPEGSISTLTIQRTEQRDSAMYRCASSLNFVPMLRQPQHFGDGTRLSIL.